This TCR beta chain was found in a study of untreated major depressive disorder (dated by TCRdb to 2017 to 2018). In terms of the full investigation: A cross-sectional case-control design was used to compare T cell phenotype and TCR repertoire between antidepressant-free major depressive disorder patients and individually matched non-depressed controls. The TCRbeta sequencing followed up on differences in Vbeta 5.1, Vbeta 11 and Vbeta 22 usage that flow cytometry had shown in the whole cohort.

Broad study findings and their caveats: For the sequencing comparisons, planned one-tailed tests were run on just three Vbeta families that had been chosen in advance. In CD4+ T cells, sequencing confirmed that depressed patients used TRBV05-01 (Vbeta 5.1) more than controls did, with a one-tailed test giving p = 0.040. TRBV25-01 and TRBV02-01 usage followed the flow-cytometry pattern but did not reach statistical significance in the sequencing data. In every sequenced subject, the top five TRBV05-01 clones were all identified as private clones. Because of strict matching and exclusion criteria, the study sample was comparatively small, which limits how generalizable the findings are.

Every depressed patient was matched in pairs with a non-depressed control on sex, age, current smoking status and body mass index. Every participant in the study was of European descent. No current or lifetime mood disorder was present in controls, and Quick Inventory of Depressive Symptoms-Self Report scores of 5 or less were recorded for controls. Major medical conditions, Axis I/II comorbidities, regular medication or illicit drug use, and drinking over 100 g alcohol weekly were applied as exclusion criteria for all participants. Roughly 28 ml of peripheral blood was collected from each participant into EDTA tubes. Magnetic negative selection with the BD IMag Human CD4 T Lymphocyte Enrichment Set was used to purify CD4+ T cells from thawed PBMCs. A purity of roughly 96% was typically achieved with the CD4+ enrichment method, as confirmed by flow cytometry. A subgroup of a handful of case-control pairs, selected blind to chemokine receptor expression and flow-cytometric repertoire skewing results, was subjected to TCRbeta sequencing. Every blood sample was taken in the morning at 8:00 a.m., and Ficoll-Hypaque gradient centrifugation was used to isolate PBMCs. PBMCs were gradually cooled to -80 degrees C for cryopreservation and then kept in liquid nitrogen until assay.

From the germline V gene, CDR1 is LGHNA and CDR2 is YNFKEQ. There are 15 amino acids in the CDR3, from cysteine to phenylalanine inclusive. Just the 45-base CDR3 DNA is kept, in frame starting at base 1. V is reduced by 1 base and J by 2 bases, leaving a spacing of 12 bases between them. The Qiagen DNeasy Blood and Tissue Kit was used to extract total genomic DNA from the purified CD4+ T cells. Using immunoSEQ immunosequencing protocols, the TCRbeta CDR3 region, as defined by IMGT, was amplified and sequenced. The published analysis was carried out like this. Raw sequence data were preprocessed by the immunoSEQ service for PCR and sequencing error correction. Data were loaded into the immunoSEQ Analyzer and further analyzed with VDJtools v1.0.7. The paired Wilcoxon signed-rank test was used to test differences between patients and controls. The table was pulled from immuneACCESS by TCRdb, which kept in-frame rearrangements only. Such tables lose some clones; where checked, under half of the loss comes from unresolved V genes, and the rest has no known cause. That table is the source of V, J and clone size, and D and trimming were worked out from the DNA. The sample table holds 21,000 or so clones, of which 85% to 95% were seen once. Of the sample, approximately 0.32% falls within the top ten clones.

Concerning this clone: This receptor's antigen is unknown. No base qualities exist here, and no much larger clone lies one base off it.

This sequence was found in a man aged 30 to 45 in good health. Recombination linked TRBV4-2 to TRBJ2-7; TRBD1 is a weak D gene call, 5 bases matching. The sequenced material came from CD4+ T cells from PBMCs. The nucleotide sequence reads as follows: TGTGCCAGCAGCCAAGCTGGGCAGGGTCCCTACGAGCAGTACTTC. Translated, this is CASSQAGQGPYEQYF.